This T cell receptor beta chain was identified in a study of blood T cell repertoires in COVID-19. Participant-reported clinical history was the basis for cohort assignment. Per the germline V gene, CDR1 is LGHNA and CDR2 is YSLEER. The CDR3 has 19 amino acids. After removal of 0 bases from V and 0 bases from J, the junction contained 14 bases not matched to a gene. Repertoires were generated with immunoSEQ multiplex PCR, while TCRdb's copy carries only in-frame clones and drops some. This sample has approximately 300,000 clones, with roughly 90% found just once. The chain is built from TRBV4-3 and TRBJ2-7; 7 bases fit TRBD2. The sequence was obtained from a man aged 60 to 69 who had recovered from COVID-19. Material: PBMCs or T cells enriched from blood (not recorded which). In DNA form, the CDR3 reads TGCGCCAGCAGCCAAGATCTCCCCAACGGGAGGTTGAGCTCCTACGAGCAGTACTTC. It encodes CASSQDLPNGRLSSYEQYF.